This TCR beta chain was sequenced during a study of blood T cell repertoires in COVID-19 (dated by TCRdb to about 2020). A note on the overall study: Samples covering the acute and convalescent phases of COVID-19 were provided by collaborators in the United States, Italy and Spain. The material from the prospective study consisted of cDNA or gDNA derived from T cells, B-cell-depleted T cells, or PBMCs. Subjects who had been exposed to COVID-19, were actively infected with it, or had recovered from it provided the deeply sampled blood TCRbeta repertoires that made up the dataset. A freely available public database, intended as a resource for researchers studying the immune response to SARS-CoV-2, is where the repertoires were released. The samples were drawn from the first 160 participants of the ongoing ImmuneRACE study and from over 950 subjects provided by 6 global collaborators. The sample metadata nearly always contained a de-identified subject ID, COVID-19 status, age in years and sex. Where available, HLA class I and class II types were taken from metadata supplied by the sample provider and were not determined by assay-based typing. Findings and caveats that apply to the study as a whole: Clinical and demographic metadata were provided uncurated, with the amount varying by source and participant.

A note on this clone: No cognate antigen has been identified for it. Per-base qualities were not stored, and no clone one base away is much larger.

TCRbeta CDR3 regions were amplified from genomic DNA using the immunoSEQ Assay, a bias-controlled multiplex PCR. Turning to the authors' computational methods: Within the assay, amplification of reference gene primers was used to estimate how many nucleated cells each sample contained. To quantify the absolute abundance of each unique TCRbeta CDR3 rearrangement, sequence reads were collapsed and filtered. For each sample, productive Simpson clonality was calculated by taking the square root of Simpson's diversity index across productive rearrangements. Held by TCRdb, this immuneACCESS table contains in-frame sequences only and omits some clones. Under half of the omission traces to an unresolved V gene where checked; the cause of the rest is unknown. V, J and clone size derive from that table, while D and trimming were established from the DNA sequence. The table for this sample lists some 150,000 clones; about 85% of them were counted only once. The top ten clonotypes cover roughly 1.5% of the sample.

Each collaborating institution followed its own protocols to collect whole blood in K2EDTA tubes. For TCRbeta analysis, collaborators shipped samples in one of three forms: frozen whole blood, isolated PBMCs, or DNA extracted from either of those sample types. Germline trimming: 5 bases from V, 6 bases from J; junction bases outside gene matches: 9. CDR1 and CDR2 were assigned from the germline V gene as SGHTA and FQGTGA. From the cysteine through the phenylalanine, the CDR3 covers 15 amino acids. The retained sequence is limited to the CDR3, 45 bases, with the frame set at the first base. The clonotype originates from a human donor in a cohort sampled during active COVID-19. Here the chain combines TRBV7-3 and TRBJ2-1; 8 bases in between match TRBD2. Specimen: peripheral blood. The nucleotide sequence is given as TGTGCCAGCAGCCTCCAGAGTAGCGGGGTCAATGAGCAGTTCTTC. Its protein reads: CASSLQSSGVNEQFF.